This T cell receptor beta chain was obtained from a study of T cells after yellow fever vaccination. The ends were cut back, 5 bases at V and 2 bases at J, with 10 bases in the middle. The CDR3 sequence is 13 residues long. Each CDR3 protein is one row after TCRdb ran MiXCR on the 5' RACE reads. The data contain some 63,000 distinct CDR3 sequences, 6.5% to 9% of them singletons. Ten or more counts support this clonotype. Antigen: not known. Whole-study results and caveats: Most primary-vaccination clones recurred post-booster (just under 98% CD4, just over 85% CD8). Abundant contaminating clonotypes from the bulk population could appear in FACS-sorted repertoires.

The sequences come from CD8+ T cells sorted from PBMCs, collected 15 days after the yellow fever booster vaccination. This TCR was recovered from a man between 25 and 39 years old who received the YFV17D yellow fever vaccine. The chain has TRBV12-3 or TRBV12-4 and TRBJ2-7; D gene uncertain. As DNA, the CDR3 is TGTGCCAGCAGTATGGACGGACCCTACGAGCAGTACTTC. Translated: CASSMDGPYEQYF.